This paragraph covers one T cell receptor beta chain sequence. The antigen is undetermined. This sample is drawn from a study of cytomegalovirus exposure and HLA in healthy donors. Whole-study results and caveats: Presence/absence analyses supposed approximately even sequencing depth among donors. A later analysis, which compared TCR beta chains of equal frequency, found the HLA-associated ones more clonally expanded.

Trimming shortened V by 2 bases and J by 9 bases, and 9 bases separated the two germline ends. Germline V gene data show CDR1 as SGHDT and CDR2 as YYEEEE. The CDR3 spans 13 residues. The PCR employed 60 Vbeta primers together with 13 Jbeta primers. Assay: immunoSEQ multiplex PCR; the TCRdb copy retains only in-frame clones and omits some. The sample includes about 120,000 clones, about 81% of them seen just once. Donors in the study were healthy people who gave bone marrow. The rearrangement uses TRBV5-6 and TRBJ1-6, with D unresolved. Sequencing was done on a sample of PBMCs. This TCR was sampled from a woman in her forties or fifties in good health and CMV-seropositive. CDR3 region: CASSFSGSSPLHF. CDR3 DNA sequence: TGTGCCAGCAGCTTCTCGGGATCTTCACCCCTCCACTTT.